A single sample gave rise to the 6 T cell receptor beta chains below, sequenced in a study of TIL therapy for anti-PD-1-resistant metastatic lung cancer. This was the immunoSEQ v3 assay. The protocol was immunoSEQ multiplex PCR, while the TCRdb copy is restricted to in-frame clones and leaves out a portion. The sample includes approximately 50,000 clones, approximately 75% of them seen just once. Stated time point: pre-treatment sample, taken before nivolumab and TIL therapy. Here the sequenced sample was blood, taken at baseline. The source is a person aged 25 to 79 with non-small cell lung cancer.

This chain joins TRBV9 and TRBJ2-1; the match to TRBD2 covers 10 bases. CDR3 size: 16 residues. Trimming removed 3 bases from V and 4 bases from J; junction bases left unmatched: 7. Per germline, CDR1 SGDLS and CDR2 YYNGEE. The CDR3 here is CASSGVLAGVYNEQFF. The CDR3, as DNA: TGTGCCAGCAGCGGGGTCCTAGCGGGGGTATACAATGAGCAGTTCTTC.

The table lists this clone with a few counts. The chain carries TRBV25-1 and TRBJ1-2; D may be TRBD1 (6 bases). The V gene's germline CDR1 is MGHDK and CDR2 SYGVNS. The V end was cut by 7 bases, the J end by 5 bases, with 14 bases between. The CDR3 is made up of 13 amino acids. The CDR3 here is CASMQGLGYGYTF. In nucleotides, the CDR3 is TGTGCCAGCATGCAGGGGTTAGGGTATGGCTACACCTTC.

The chain links TRBV6-5 to TRBJ2-3; D possibly corresponds to TRBD1 (5 bases). The CDR3 extends over 14 amino acids. CDR1 is MNHEY, CDR2 SVGAGI, per germline. Trimming cost V 2 bases and J 6 bases, with 12 bases left between them. The DNA of the CDR3 is TGTGCCAGCAGTTACAGTCAGGGTGGGGATACGCAGTATTTT. This translates into CASSYSQGGDTQYF.

This chain links TRBV28 with TRBJ1-4; no definite D call. CDR1 is MDHEN, CDR2 SYDVKM, per germline. Deletions cut 1 base from V and 6 bases from J, with 12 bases between. The CDR3 consists of 15 residues. CDR3 residues: CASSLSNNRYEKLFF. CDR3 in DNA: TGTGCCAGCAGTTTATCAAATAACCGGTATGAAAAACTGTTTTTT.

The gene calls are TRBV6-5 and TRBJ1-4; possibly TRBD1 for D (5 bases). The length of the CDR3 is 15 residues. The V end was cut by 0 bases, the J end by 5 bases, with 10 bases between. CDR1 MNHEY and CDR2 SVGAGI come from the germline V gene. The CDR3 protein is CASSYSNRDNEKLFF. DNA for the CDR3: TGTGCCAGCAGTTACTCGAATAGGGACAATGAAAAACTGTTTTTT.

The chain has TRBV3-1 (or the pseudogene TRBV3-2) and TRBJ1-2; D is uncertain. From germline, CDR1 is LGHDT and CDR2 YNNKEL (reference sequence). The CDR3 has 13 residues. The ends were cut back, 1 base at V and 7 bases at J, with 10 bases in the middle. The CDR3 nucleotides are TGTGCCAGCAGCCAAGGTGGAGGGCTTGGCTACACCTTC. Translation gives CASSQGGGLGYTF.